The source of this T cell receptor (beta chain) is a study of cytomegalovirus exposure and HLA in healthy donors. Germline CDR1 is MNHEY and CDR2 is SVGAGI. V shed 0 bases and J 6 bases; nucleotides not matched to a gene: 7. The CDR3 runs to 15 residues. This clone was observed a handful of times. Primers: 60 Vbeta forward and 13 Jbeta reverse. The assay was immunoSEQ multiplex PCR, and TCRdb's table has in-frame clones only and misses some. The sample has roughly 140,000 clones; around three quarters are singletons. Input material: PBMCs. This receptor was taken from a woman between 35 and 50 years old in good health and CMV-seropositive. The chain is built from TRBV6-5 and TRBJ1-2, with 7 bases matching TRBD1. CDR3 amino acids: CASSYSRTGHNGYTF. CDR3 nucleotides: TGTGCCAGCAGTTACTCCCGGACAGGTCATAATGGCTACACCTTC.